This T cell receptor beta chain was identified during a study of cytomegalovirus exposure and HLA in healthy donors. Study context: Among around 400 genotyped donors, 80% to 90% fell in the Caucasian-associated ancestry cluster. General study points: In a later analysis, TCR association rates varied by HLA locus: DRB1 most, HLA-C fewest.

On this clone: Its antigen is undetermined.

The CDR3 totals 13 residues. The V and J ends lost 7 bases and 8 bases respectively, with 14 bases between them. In germline, CDR1 is SEHNR, CDR2 FQNEAQ (reference sequence). The study ran its PCR with 60 Vbeta and 13 Jbeta primers. TCRdb keeps only in-frame clones here, not all; method: immunoSEQ multiplex PCR. This table has 140,000 or so clones, under 80% appearing once. The chain employs TRBV7-9 and TRBJ1-4, with unresolved D. Sequencing used PBMCs. This sequence originates from a man younger than 35 in good health and CMV-seropositive. The CDR3 spells CASTRGFEEKLFF. The CDR3, as DNA: TGTGCCAGCACGAGAGGCTTTGAGGAAAAACTGTTTTTT.